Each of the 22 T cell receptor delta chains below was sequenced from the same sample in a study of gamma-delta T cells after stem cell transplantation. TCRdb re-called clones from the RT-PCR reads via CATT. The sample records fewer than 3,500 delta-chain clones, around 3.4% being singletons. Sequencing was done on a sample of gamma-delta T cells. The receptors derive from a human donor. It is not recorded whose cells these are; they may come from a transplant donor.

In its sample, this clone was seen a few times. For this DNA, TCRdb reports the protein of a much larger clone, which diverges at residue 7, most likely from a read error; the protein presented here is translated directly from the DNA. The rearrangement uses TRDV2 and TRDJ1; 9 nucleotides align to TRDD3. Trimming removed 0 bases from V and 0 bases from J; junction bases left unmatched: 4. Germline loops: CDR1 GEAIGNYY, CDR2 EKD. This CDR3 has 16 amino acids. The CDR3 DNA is TGTGCCTGTGACACCCTGTCTGGGGGATACACCGATAAACTCATCTTT. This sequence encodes CACDTLSGGYTDKLIF.

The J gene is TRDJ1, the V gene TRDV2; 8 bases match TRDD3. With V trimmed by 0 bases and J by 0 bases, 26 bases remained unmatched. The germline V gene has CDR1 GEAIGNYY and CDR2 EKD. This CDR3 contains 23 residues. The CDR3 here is CACDTLLRSEVLGGNKYTDKLIF. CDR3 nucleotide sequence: TGTGCCTGTGACACCCTTCTTCGATCGGAAGTACTGGGGGGAAATAAGTACACCGATAAACTCATCTTT.

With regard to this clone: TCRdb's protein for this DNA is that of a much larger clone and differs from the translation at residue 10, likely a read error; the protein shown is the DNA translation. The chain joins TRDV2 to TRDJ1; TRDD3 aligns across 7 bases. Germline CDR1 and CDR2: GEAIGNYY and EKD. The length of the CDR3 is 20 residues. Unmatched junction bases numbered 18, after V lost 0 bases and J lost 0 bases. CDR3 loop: CACDTVTSVVDTLHTDKLIF. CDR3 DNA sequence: TGTGCCTGTGACACCGTCACTAGCGTGGTGGATACGCTTCACACCGATAAACTCATCTTT.

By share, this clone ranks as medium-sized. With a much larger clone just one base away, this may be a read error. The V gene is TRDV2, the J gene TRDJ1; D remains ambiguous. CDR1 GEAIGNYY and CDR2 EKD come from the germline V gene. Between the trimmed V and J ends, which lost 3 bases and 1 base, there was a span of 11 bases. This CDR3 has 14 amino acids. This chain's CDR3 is CACDPVTATDKLIF. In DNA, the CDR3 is TGTGCCTGTGACCCTGTAACAGCCACCGATAAACTCATCTTT.

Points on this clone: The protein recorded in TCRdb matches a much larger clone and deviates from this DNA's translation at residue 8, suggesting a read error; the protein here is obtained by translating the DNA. DNA for the CDR3: TGTGCCTGTGACACCGTCGCCCCCTCGTACACCGATAAACTCATCTTT. This gives the protein CACDTVAPSYTDKLIF. The rearrangement links TRDV2 to TRDJ1, with unresolved D. Trimming removed 0 bases from V and 0 bases from J, with 13 bases in between. The germline V gene encodes CDR1 GEAIGNYY and CDR2 EKD. The CDR3 is made up of 16 amino acids.

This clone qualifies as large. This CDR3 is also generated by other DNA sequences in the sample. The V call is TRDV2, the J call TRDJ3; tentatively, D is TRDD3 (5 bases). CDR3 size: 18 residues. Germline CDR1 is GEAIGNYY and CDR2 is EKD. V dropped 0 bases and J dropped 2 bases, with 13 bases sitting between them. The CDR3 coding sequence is TGTGCCTGTGACACCGGGGGGTCCGTTACCTGGGACACCCGACAGATGTTTTTC. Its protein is CACDTGGSVTWDTRQMFF.

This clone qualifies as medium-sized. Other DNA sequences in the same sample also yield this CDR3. The CDR3, as DNA: TGTGCCTGTGATCGACTGGGGGTGTACACCGATAAACTCATCTTT. Translated, it gives CACDRLGVYTDKLIF. The chain joins TRDV2 to TRDJ1; 8 bases fit TRDD3. CDR3 length: 15 residues. Germline V CDR1 and CDR2: GEAIGNYY, EKD. Trimming at V came to 4 bases and at J to 0 bases, leaving 6 bases not matched to a gene.

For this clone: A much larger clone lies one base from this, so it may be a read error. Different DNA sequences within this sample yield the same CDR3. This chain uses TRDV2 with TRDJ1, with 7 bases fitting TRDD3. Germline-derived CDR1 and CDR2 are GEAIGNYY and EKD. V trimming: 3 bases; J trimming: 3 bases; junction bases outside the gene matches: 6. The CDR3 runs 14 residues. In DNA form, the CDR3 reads TGTGCCTGTGACCCACTGGGGACATCCGATAAACTCATCTTT. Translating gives CACDPLGTSDKLIF.

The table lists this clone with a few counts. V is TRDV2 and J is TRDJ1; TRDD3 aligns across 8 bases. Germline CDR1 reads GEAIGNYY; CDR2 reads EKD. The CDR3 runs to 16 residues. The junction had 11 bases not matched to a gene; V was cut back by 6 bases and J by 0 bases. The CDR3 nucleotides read TGTGCCTGTTCCCCACTGGGGGCCCGGTACACCGATAAACTCATCTTT. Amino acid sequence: CACSPLGARYTDKLIF.

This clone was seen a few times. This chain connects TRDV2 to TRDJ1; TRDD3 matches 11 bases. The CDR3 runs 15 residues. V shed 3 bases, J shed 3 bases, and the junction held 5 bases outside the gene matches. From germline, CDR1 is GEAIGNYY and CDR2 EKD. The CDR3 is CACDSLGDISDKLIF. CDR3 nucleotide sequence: TGTGCCTGTGACTCACTGGGGGATATCTCCGATAAACTCATCTTT.

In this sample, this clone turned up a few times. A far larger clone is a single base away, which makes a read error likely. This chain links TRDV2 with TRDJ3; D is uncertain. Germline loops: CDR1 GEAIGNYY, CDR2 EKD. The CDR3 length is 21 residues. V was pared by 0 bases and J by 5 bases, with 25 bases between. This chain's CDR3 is CACDTVEEVGLSPRDTRQMFF. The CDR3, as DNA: TGTGCCTGTGACACCGTGGAGGAGGTGGGACTCTCCCCCCGGGACACCCGACAGATGTTTTTC.

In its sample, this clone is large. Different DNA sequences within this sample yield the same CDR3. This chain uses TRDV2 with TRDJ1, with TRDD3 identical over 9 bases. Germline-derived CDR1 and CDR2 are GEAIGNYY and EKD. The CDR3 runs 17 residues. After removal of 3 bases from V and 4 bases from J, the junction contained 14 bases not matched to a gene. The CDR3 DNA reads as TGTGCCTGTGACGAGCTGGGGGATGCGCAGCGAAACGATAAACTCATCTTT. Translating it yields CACDELGDAQRNDKLIF.

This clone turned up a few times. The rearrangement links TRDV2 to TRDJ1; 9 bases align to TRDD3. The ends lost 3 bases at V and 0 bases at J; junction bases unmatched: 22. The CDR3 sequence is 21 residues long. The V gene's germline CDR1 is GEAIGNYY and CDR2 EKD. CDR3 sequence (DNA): TGTGCCTGTGACTCAATTTCCTCCGGGGGACTGGGGGAAATAAACACCGATAAACTCATCTTT. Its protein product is CACDSISSGGLGEINTDKLIF.

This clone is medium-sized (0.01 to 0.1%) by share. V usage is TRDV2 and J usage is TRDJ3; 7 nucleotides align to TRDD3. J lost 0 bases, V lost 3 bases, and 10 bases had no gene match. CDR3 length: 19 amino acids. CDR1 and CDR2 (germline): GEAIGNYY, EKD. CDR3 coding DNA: TGTGCCTGTGACCTTACTGGGGCTTGGAGCTCCTGGGACACCCGACAGATGTTTTTC. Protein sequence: CACDLTGAWSSWDTRQMFF.

The CDR3 DNA follows: TGTGCCTGTGACTCGGTGCTACTGGGGGAAAAAACCGATAAACTCATCTTT. Encoded protein: CACDSVLLGEKTDKLIF. This rearrangement joins TRDV2 to TRDJ1, with 9 bases that match TRDD3. The CDR3 extends over 17 amino acids. Germline-derived CDR1 and CDR2 are GEAIGNYY and EKD. V lost 3 bases, J lost 2 bases, and 12 bases stayed unmatched.

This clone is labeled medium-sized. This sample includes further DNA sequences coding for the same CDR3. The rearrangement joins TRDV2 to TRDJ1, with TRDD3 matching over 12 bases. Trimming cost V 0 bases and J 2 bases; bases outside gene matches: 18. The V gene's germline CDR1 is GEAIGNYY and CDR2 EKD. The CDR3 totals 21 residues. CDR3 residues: CACDTVLGTGGYNWDTDKLIF. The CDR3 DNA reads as TGTGCCTGTGACACCGTCTTGGGTACTGGGGGATACAATTGGGATACCGATAAACTCATCTTT.

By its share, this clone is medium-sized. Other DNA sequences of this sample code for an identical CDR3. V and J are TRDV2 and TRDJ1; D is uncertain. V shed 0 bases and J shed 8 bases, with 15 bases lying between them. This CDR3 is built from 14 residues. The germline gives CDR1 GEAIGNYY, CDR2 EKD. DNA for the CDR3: TGTGCCTGTGACACCGTCGGAAAAAGGGACAAACTCATCTTT. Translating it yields CACDTVGKRDKLIF.

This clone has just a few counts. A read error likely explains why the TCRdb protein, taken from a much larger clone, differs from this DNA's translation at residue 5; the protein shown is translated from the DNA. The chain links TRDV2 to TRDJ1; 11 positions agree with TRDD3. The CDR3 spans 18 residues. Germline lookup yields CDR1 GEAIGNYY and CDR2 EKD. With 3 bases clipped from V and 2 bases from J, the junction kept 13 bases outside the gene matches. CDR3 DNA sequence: TGTGCCTGTGACGCCCTGGGGGATACAGTGAGTGGAACCGATAAACTCATCTTT. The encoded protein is CACDALGDTVSGTDKLIF.

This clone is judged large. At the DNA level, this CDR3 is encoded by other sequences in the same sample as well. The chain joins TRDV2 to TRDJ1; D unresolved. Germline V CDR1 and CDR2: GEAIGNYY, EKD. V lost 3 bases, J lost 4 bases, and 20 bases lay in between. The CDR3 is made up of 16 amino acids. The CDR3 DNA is TGTGCCTGTGACCCCGTCGGGTTTAAGGACTTCGATAAACTCATCTTT. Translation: CACDPVGFKDFDKLIF.

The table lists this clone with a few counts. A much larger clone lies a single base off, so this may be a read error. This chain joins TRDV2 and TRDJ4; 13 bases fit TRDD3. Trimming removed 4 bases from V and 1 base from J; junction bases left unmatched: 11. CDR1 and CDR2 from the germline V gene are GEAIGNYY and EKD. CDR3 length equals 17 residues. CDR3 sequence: CACEEVLGDTGDRPLIF. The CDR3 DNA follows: TGTGCCTGTGAGGAGGTACTGGGGGATACGGGAGACAGACCCCTGATCTTT.

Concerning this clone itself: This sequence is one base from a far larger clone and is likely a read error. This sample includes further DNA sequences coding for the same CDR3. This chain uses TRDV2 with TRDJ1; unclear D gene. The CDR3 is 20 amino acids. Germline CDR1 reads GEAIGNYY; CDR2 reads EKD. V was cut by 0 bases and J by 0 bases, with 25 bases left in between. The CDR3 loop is CACDTVGQNPDIKYTDKLIF. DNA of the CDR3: TGTGCCTGTGACACCGTTGGACAAAATCCAGATATCAAGTACACCGATAAACTCATCTTT.

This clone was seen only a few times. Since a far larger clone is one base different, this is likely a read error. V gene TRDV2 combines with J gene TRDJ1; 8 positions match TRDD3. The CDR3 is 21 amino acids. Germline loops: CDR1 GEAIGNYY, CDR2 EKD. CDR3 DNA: TGTGCCTGTGGCACCGTTGCCGATTTCTCCCGTACTGGGGGTCCGGCTAGTAAACTCATCTTT. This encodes CACGTVADFSRTGGPASKLIF.